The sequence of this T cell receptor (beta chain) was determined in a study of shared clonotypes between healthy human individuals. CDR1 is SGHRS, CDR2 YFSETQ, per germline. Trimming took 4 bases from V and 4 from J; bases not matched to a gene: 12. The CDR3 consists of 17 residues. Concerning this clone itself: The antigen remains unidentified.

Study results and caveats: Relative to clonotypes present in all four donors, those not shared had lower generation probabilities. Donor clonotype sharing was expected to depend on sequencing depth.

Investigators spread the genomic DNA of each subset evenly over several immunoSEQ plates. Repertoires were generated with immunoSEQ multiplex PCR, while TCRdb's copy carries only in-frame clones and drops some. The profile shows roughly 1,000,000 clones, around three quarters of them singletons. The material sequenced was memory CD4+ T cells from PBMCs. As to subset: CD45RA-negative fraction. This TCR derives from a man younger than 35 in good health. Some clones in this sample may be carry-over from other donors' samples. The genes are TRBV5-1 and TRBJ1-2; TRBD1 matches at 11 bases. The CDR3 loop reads CASSPFGGQGAIYGYTF. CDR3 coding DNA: TGCGCCAGCAGCCCCTTCGGCGGACAGGGGGCAATCTATGGCTACACCTTC.